Shown below are 3 T cell receptor beta chains from a single sample sequenced in a study of human T cells and chemical hapten exposure. TCRdb reprocessed the RACE reads with MiXCR, giving one entry per CDR3 protein. The sample lists around 120,000 distinct CDR3 sequences; roughly 13% were seen once. The time point denotes: pre-sensitization, week 0. Treatment specified: therapeutic diphenylcyclopropenone sensitization with weekly scalp DPC. Sequenced here: whole blood, sampled in connection with sensitization to the hapten diphenylcyclopropenone (DPC). These receptors originate from a woman younger than 30 with alopecia areata. Some clones in this sample may be carry-over from other donors' samples.

The CDR3 DNA reads as TGTGCCAGCAGCTTAGCCCAGGGGATACAGGATCAGCCCCAGCATTTT. Its protein product is CASSLAQGIQDQPQHF. The chain joins TRBV7-9 to TRBJ1-5; possible D gene TRBD1, 6 bases. Trimming left V 0 bases short and J 5 bases short, with 14 bases between. This CDR3 comprises 16 residues. Germline CDR1 and CDR2: SEHNR and FQNEAQ (reference sequence).

The rearrangement uses TRBV12-3 or TRBV12-4 and TRBJ1-2; 11 bases agree with TRBD1. After removal of 3 bases from V and 4 bases from J, the junction contained 4 bases not matched to a gene. This CDR3 is 15 amino acids long. The CDR3 DNA is TGTGCCAGCAGTTTCGGACAGGGGGCTGTCTATGGCTACACCTTC. Amino acid sequence: CASSFGQGAVYGYTF.

The table lists this clonotype with a few counts. Here the CDR3 reads CSAVTGSSYNEQFF. In DNA form, the CDR3 reads TGCAGTGCTGTTACAGGGAGCTCCTACAATGAGCAGTTCTTC. The J gene is TRBJ2-1, the V gene TRBV20-1; D possibly corresponds to TRBD1 (6 bases). CDR3 length: 14 residues. V shed 5 bases and J shed 0 bases, with 11 bases lying between them. Germline V gene data show CDR1 as DFQATT and CDR2 as SNEGSKA (reference sequence).